A selection of T cell receptor beta chains follows, all from one sample in a study of blood T cell repertoires in COVID-19. The data were produced by immunoSEQ multiplex PCR, yet TCRdb's version contains in-frame clones alone and is incomplete. Here the sample spans fewer than 200,000 clones, under 90% being singletons. Sequences were obtained from PBMCs or T cells enriched from blood (not recorded which). The receptors were gathered from a man in his sixties who had recovered from COVID-19. The CDR3 runs from the conserved cysteine through the conserved F or W. Fields, in order: V gene, clone size, D gene, J gene, CDR3 DNA, CDR3 protein. D genes are given only for firm matches. Expanded clones get a size class; other rows say once, few or many, or leave the size out.

V: TRBV25-1
size: .
D: .
J: TRBJ2-1
DNA: TGTGCCAGCAGTGTTCGAAGCGTGGCCCCTTACAATGAGCAGTTCTTC
CDR3: CASSVRSVAPYNEQFF

V: TRBV5-5
size: once
D: .
J: TRBJ1-4
DNA: TGTGCCAGCAGCTTGAACGACCTTGAGGCGACTAATGAAAAACTGTTTTTT
CDR3: CASSLNDLEATNEKLFF

V: TRBV7-3
size: .
D: TRBD1
J: TRBJ1-1
DNA: TGTGCCAGCAGCCTTGACAGGGGGGAGAACACTGAAGCTTTCTTT
CDR3: CASSLDRGENTEAFF

V: TRBV14
size: .
D: .
J: TRBJ2-7
DNA: TGTGCCAGCAGCCAAGTTCGAGCCGCCGAGCAGTACTTC
CDR3: CASSQVRAAEQYF

V: TRBV7-8
size: once
D: .
J: TRBJ1-5
DNA: TGTGCCAGCAGCTTAATGTCAGGGAACCGTCAGCCCCAGCATTTT
CDR3: CASSLMSGNRQPQHF

V: TRBV9
size: .
D: .
J: TRBJ2-7
DNA: TGTGCCAGCAGCGCCGACTCGGGAGAGCAGTACTTC
CDR3: CASSADSGEQYF

V: TRBV7-9
size: .
D: .
J: TRBJ1-6
DNA: TGTGCCAGCAGCTCCTCCCCGGGGAGCGTTCGGTCCTATAATTCACCCCTCCACTTT
CDR3: CASSSSPGSVRSYNSPLHF

V: TRBV11-3
size: .
D: TRBD2
J: TRBJ2-5
DNA: TGTGCCAGCAACCACAGGGGTAGCGGGAGGGGTCAAGAGACCCAGTACTTC
CDR3: CASNHRGSGRGQETQYF

V: TRBV6-5
size: .
D: .
J: TRBJ1-6
DNA: TGTGCCAGCAGATTAGAGGAGGGAGGATCACCCCTCCACTTT
CDR3: CASRLEEGGSPLHF

V: TRBV7-2
size: .
D: TRBD1
J: TRBJ2-2
DNA: TGTGCCAGCAGCTTCCGACAGGGCGGGTTGACGAACACCGGGGAGCTGTTTTTT
CDR3: CASSFRQGGLTNTGELFF

V: TRBV5-6
size: .
D: TRBD1
J: TRBJ1-2
DNA: TGTGCCAGCAGCGCGATCACAGGGGTGGGGTATGGCTACACCTTC
CDR3: CASSAITGVGYGYTF

V: TRBV28
size: .
D: TRBD2
J: TRBJ2-1
DNA: TGTGCCAGCAGTTCCTTCGGACTAGGAGAGCAGTTCTTC
CDR3: CASSSFGLGEQFF

V: TRBV28
size: .
D: .
J: TRBJ1-5
DNA: TGTGCCAGCAGCCGTCCTGGCAGCAATCAGCCCCAGCATTTT
CDR3: CASSRPGSNQPQHF

V: TRBV27
size: .
D: TRBD1
J: TRBJ2-7
DNA: TGTGCCAGCCCGGGACAGCCCAAAGTTTGGAGCTCCTACGAGCAGTACTTC
CDR3: CASPGQPKVWSSYEQYF

V: TRBV21-1
size: .
D: .
J: TRBJ2-7
DNA: TGTGCCAGCAGACCAATTGGGACAGGGGCAAGGTCGGTTTACGAGCAGTACTTC
CDR3: CASRPIGTGARSVYEQYF

V: TRBV28
size: .
D: .
J: TRBJ1-2
DNA: TGTGCCAGCAGTTGGGATCAGGGCCGTGGCTACACCTTC
CDR3: CASSWDQGRGYTF

V: TRBV28
size: many
D: .
J: TRBJ2-7
DNA: TGTGCCAGCAGTCACGACAACTCCTACGAGCAGTACTTC
CDR3: CASSHDNSYEQYF

V: TRBV7-2
size: .
D: TRBD1
J: TRBJ1-4
DNA: TGTGCCAGCAGCGATACAGGGGTTCGTGAAAAACTGTTTTTT
CDR3: CASSDTGVREKLFF

V: TRBV11-2
size: .
D: .
J: TRBJ2-7
DNA: TGTGCCAGCAGCTTAGGGACACTAGCATCCTACGAGCAGTACTTC
CDR3: CASSLGTLASYEQYF

V: TRBV30
size: .
D: .
J: TRBJ2-7
DNA: TGTGCCTGGAGTCGAAACAGGGCCGAGCAGTACTTC
CDR3: CAWSRNRAEQYF

V: TRBV6-1
size: few
D: .
J: TRBJ1-3
DNA: TGTGCCAGCAGTGATTTGACTGACTCTGGAAACACCATATATTTT
CDR3: CASSDLTDSGNTIYF

V: TRBV5-6
size: .
D: .
J: TRBJ2-7
DNA: TGTGCCAGCAGCTTGGAAAGGAGAACCTACGAGCAGTACTTC
CDR3: CASSLERRTYEQYF

V: TRBV7-2
size: .
D: .
J: TRBJ2-7
DNA: TGTGCCAGCAGCCCAAGGGGCAGTAAAAGCTCCTACGAGCAGTACTTC
CDR3: CASSPRGSKSSYEQYF

V: TRBV5-1
size: .
D: TRBD1
J: TRBJ2-1
DNA: TGCGCCAGCAGATCGGGACAGGGGGAGTACAATGAGCAGTTCTTC
CDR3: CASRSGQGEYNEQFF

V: TRBV28
size: once
D: .
J: TRBJ1-5
DNA: TGTGCCAGCAGTTTACGGGGTATCGTTCAGCCCCAGCATTTT
CDR3: CASSLRGIVQPQHF

V: TRBV18
size: .
D: TRBD1
J: TRBJ2-7
DNA: TGTGCCAGCTCACCTGAGGACAGGGCCTCGTACGAGCAGTACTTC
CDR3: CASSPEDRASYEQYF